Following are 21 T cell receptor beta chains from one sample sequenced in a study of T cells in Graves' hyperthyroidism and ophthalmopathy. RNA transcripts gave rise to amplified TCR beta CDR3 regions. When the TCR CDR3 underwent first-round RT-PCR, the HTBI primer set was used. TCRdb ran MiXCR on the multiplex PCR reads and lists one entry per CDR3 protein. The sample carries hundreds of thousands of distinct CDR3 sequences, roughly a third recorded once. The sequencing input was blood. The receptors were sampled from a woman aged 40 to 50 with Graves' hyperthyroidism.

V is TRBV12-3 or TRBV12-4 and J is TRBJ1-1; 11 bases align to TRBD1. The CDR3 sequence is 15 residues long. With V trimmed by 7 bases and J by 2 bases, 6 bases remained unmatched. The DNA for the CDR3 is TGTGCCAGCACTCTTGGGACAGGGGGAAACACTGAAGCTTTCTTT. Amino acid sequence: CASTLGTGGNTEAFF.

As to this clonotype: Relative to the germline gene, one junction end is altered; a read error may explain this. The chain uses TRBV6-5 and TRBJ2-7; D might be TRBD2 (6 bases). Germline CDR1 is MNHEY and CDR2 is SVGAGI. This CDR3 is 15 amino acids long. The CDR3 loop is CAISYPPGVYYEQYF. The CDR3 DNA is TGTGCCATCAGTTACCCCCCGGGGGTTTACTACGAGCAGTACTTC.

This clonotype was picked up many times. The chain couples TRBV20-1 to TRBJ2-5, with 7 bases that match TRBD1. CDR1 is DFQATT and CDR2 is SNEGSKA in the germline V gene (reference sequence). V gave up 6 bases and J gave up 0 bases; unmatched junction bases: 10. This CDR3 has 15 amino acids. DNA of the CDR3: TGCAGTGCCCGGGACAGACAGCCGTACCAAGAGACCCAGTACTTC. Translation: CSARDRQPYQETQYF.

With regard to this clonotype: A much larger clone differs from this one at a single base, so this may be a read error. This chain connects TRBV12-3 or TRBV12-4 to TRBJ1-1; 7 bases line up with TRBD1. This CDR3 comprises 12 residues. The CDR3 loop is CAGSTGDTEAFF. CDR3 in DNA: TGTGCCGGCAGTACAGGGGACACTGAAGCTTTCTTT.

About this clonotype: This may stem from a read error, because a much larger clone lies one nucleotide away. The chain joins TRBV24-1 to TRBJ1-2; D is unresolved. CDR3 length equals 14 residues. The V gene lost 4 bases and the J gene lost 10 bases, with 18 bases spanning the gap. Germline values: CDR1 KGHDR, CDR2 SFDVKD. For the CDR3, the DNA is TGTGCCACCAGTGACTCGGGGAGGGCGGATGACTACACCTTC. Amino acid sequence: CATSDSGRADDYTF.

CDR3 in DNA: TGTGCCAGCAGCCTTCAATACGACAGGAACTACGAGCAGTACTTC. It codes for CASSLQYDRNYEQYF. The gene calls are TRBV7-2 and TRBJ2-7; TRBD1 is a possible D gene (6 bases). The CDR3 is 15 amino acids. V shed 5 bases and J shed 3 bases, with 17 bases lying between them. Germline V lookup: CDR1 SGHTA, CDR2 FQGNSA.

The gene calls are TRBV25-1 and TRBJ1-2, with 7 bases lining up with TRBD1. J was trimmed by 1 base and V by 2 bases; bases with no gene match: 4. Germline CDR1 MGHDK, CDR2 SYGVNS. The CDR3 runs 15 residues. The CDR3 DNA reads TGTGCCAGCAGTGAACTGTGGGACAGTAACTATGGCTACACCTTC. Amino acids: CASSELWDSNYGYTF.

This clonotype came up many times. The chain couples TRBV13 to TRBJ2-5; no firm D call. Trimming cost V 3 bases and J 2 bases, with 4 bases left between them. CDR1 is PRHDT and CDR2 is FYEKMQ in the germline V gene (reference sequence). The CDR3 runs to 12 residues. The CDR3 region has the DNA TGTGCCAGCAGCTTCGCTCAAGAGACCCAGTACTTC. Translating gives CASSFAQETQYF.

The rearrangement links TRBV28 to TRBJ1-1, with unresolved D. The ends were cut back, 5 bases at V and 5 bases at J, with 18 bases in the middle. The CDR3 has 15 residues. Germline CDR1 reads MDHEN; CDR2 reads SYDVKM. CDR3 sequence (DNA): TGTGCCAGCAGTCCCCTGGATATGGGGAGGACTGAAGCTTTCTTT. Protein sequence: CASSPLDMGRTEAFF.

The CDR3 DNA sequence: TGTGCCAGCAGGGCAGACTATAATTCACCCCTCCACTTT. This sequence encodes CASRADYNSPLHF. The rearrangement links TRBV7-2 to TRBJ1-6; no firm D call. This CDR3 is built from 13 residues. Between the trimmed V and J ends, which lost 6 bases and 3 bases, there was a span of 6 bases. Germline CDR1 is SGHTA and CDR2 is FQGNSA.

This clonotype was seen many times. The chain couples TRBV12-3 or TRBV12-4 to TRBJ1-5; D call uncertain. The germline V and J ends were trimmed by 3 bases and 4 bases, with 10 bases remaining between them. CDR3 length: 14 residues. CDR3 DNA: TGTGCCAGCAGTTTTGGAAGGGAAAATCAGCCCCAGCATTTT. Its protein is CASSFGRENQPQHF.

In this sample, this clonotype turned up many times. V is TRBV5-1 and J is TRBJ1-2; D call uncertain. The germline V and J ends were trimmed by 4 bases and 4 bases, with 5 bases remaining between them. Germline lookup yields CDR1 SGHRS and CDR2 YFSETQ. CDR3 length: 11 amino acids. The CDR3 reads CASSLPYGYTF. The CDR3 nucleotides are TGCGCCAGCAGCCTGCCCTATGGCTACACCTTC.

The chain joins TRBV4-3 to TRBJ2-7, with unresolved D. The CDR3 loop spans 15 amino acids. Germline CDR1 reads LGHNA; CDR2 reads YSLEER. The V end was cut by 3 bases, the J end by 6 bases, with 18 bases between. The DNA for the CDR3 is TGCGCCAGCAGCCAGACATACCAGGCACCGGGCGAGCAGTACTTC. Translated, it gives CASSQTYQAPGEQYF.

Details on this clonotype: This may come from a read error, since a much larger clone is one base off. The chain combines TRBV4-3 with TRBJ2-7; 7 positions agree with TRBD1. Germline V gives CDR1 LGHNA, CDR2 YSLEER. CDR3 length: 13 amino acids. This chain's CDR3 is CASSLTGISEQHF. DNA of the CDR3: TGCGCCAGCAGTCTGACAGGGATCAGCGAGCAGCACTTC.

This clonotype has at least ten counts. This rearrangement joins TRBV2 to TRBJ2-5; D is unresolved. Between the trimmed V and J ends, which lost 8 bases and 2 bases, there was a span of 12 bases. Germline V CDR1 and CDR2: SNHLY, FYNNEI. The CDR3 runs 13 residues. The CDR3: CASLGRVQETQYF. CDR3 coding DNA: TGTGCCAGCCTGGGAAGGGTACAAGAGACCCAGTACTTC.

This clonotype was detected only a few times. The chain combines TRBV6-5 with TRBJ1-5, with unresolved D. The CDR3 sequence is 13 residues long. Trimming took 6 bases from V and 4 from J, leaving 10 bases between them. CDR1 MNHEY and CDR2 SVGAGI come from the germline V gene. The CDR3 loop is CASRSVGNQPQHF. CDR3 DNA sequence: TGTGCCAGCAGATCTGTTGGGAATCAGCCCCAGCATTTT.

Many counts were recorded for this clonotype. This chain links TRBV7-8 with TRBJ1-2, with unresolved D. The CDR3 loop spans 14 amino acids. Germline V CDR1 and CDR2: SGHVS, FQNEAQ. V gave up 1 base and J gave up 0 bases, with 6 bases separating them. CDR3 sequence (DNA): TGTGCCAGCAGCTTAGTGCAGACTAACTATGGCTACACCTTC. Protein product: CASSLVQTNYGYTF.

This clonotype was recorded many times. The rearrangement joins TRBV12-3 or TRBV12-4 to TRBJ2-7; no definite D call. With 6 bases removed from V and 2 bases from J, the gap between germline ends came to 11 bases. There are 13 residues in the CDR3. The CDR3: CASSLVTPYEQYF. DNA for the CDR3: TGTGCCAGCAGCCTCGTCACTCCCTACGAGCAGTACTTC.

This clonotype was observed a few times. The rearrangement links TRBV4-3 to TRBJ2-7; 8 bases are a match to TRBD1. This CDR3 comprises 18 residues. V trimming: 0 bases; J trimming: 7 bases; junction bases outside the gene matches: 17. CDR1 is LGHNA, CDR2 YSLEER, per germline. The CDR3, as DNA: TGCGCCAGCAGCCAAGATAATTTACAGGGGGACCGAGAATGGGAGCAGTACTTC. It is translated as CASSQDNLQGDREWEQYF.

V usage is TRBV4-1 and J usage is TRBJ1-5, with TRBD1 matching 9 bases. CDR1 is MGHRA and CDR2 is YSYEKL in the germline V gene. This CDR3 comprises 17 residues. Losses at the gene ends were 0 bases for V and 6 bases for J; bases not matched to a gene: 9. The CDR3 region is CASSQEVPWTGAQPQHF. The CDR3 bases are TGCGCCAGCAGCCAAGAGGTCCCCTGGACAGGGGCTCAGCCCCAGCATTTT.

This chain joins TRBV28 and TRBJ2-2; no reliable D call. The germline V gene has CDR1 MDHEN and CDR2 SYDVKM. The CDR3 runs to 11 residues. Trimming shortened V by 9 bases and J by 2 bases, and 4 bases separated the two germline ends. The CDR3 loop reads CARINTGELFF. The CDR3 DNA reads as TGTGCCAGGATCAACACCGGGGAGCTGTTTTTT.